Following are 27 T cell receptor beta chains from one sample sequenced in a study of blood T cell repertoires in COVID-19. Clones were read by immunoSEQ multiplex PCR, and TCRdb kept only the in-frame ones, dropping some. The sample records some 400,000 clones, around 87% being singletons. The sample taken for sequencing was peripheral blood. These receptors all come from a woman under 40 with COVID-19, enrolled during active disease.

As DNA, the CDR3 is TGTGCCAGCAGCGCCTTGGGAGCGGGGGAGGACAATGAGCAGTTCTTC. Its translation is CASSALGAGEDNEQFF. The V gene is TRBV11-1, the J gene TRBJ2-1; TRBD2 agrees at 8 bases. Germline lookup yields CDR1 SGHAT and CDR2 FQDESV (reference sequence). With V trimmed by 5 bases and J by 5 bases, 11 bases remained unmatched. The CDR3 has 16 amino acids.

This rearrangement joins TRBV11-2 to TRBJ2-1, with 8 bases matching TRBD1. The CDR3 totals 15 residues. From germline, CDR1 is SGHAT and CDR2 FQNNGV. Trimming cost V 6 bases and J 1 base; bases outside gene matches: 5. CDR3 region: CASRIGQGSYNEQFF. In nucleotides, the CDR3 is TGTGCCAGCAGAATCGGACAGGGTTCCTACAATGAGCAGTTCTTC.

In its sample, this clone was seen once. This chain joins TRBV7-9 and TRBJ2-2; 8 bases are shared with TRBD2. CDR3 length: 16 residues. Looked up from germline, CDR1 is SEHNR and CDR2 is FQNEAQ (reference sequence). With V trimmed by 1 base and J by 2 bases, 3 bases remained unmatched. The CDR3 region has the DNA TGTGCCAGCAGCTTAGGCGGGAGGAGAAACACCGGGGAGCTGTTTTTT. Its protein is CASSLGGRRNTGELFF.

This CDR3 is CAISGEYEQYF. The CDR3 DNA is TGTGCCATCAGTGGGGAGTACGAGCAGTACTTC. This chain links TRBV10-3 with TRBJ2-7; maybe TRBD2 (5 bases). This CDR3 has 11 residues. Trimming stripped 4 bases from V and 4 bases from J, with 5 bases between. Germline-derived CDR1 and CDR2 are ENHRY and SYGVKD.

The DNA of the CDR3 is TGCAGCGTCCGGGACACGGATATCTACGAGCAGTACTTC. This sequence encodes CSVRDTDIYEQYF. The J gene is TRBJ2-7, the V gene TRBV29-1; D might be TRBD1 (6 bases). Trimming removed 6 bases at V and 3 bases at J, with 15 bases between. Germline V gives CDR1 SQVTM, CDR2 ANQGSEA. This CDR3 comprises 13 residues.

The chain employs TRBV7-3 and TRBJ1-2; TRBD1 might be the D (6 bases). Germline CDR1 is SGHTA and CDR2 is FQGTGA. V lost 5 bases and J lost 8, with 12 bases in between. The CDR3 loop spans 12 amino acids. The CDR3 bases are TGTGCCAGCAGCCTCGCAGGGGAGGGCTACACCTTC. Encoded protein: CASSLAGEGYTF.

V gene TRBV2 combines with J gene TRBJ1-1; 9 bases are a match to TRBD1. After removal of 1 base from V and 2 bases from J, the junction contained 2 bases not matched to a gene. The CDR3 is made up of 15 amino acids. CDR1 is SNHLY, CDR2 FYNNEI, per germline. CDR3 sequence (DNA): TGTGCCAGCAGTGAAGGGACAGGGGCAAACACTGAAGCTTTCTTT. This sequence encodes CASSEGTGANTEAFF. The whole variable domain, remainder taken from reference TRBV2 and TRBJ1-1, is EPEVTQTPSHQVTQMGQEVILRCVPISNHLYFYWYRQILGQKVEFLVSFYNNEISEKSEIFDDQFSVERPDGSNFTLKIRSTKLEDSAMYFCASSEGTGANTEAFFGQGTRLTVV.

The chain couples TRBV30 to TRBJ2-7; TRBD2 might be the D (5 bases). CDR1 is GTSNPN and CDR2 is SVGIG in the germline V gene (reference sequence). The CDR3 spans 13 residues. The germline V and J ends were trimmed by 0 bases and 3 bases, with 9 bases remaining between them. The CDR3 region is CAWSVFGVYEQYF. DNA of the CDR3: TGTGCCTGGAGTGTATTCGGGGTCTACGAGCAGTACTTC.

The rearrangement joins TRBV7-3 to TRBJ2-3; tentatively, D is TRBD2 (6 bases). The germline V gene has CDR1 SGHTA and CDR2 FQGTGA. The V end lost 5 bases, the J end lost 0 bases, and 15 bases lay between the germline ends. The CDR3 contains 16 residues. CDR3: CASSPGTSFSTDTQYF. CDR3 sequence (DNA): TGTGCCAGCAGCCCCGGGACTTCCTTTAGCACAGATACGCAGTATTTT.

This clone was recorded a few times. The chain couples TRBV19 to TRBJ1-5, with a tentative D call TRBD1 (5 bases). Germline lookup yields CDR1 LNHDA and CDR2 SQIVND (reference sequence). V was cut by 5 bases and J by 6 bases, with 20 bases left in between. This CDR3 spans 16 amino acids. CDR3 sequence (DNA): TGTGCCAGTAGTCTAAGAGGCCAGGGAAGGGGTCAGCCCCAGCATTTT. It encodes CASSLRGQGRGQPQHF.

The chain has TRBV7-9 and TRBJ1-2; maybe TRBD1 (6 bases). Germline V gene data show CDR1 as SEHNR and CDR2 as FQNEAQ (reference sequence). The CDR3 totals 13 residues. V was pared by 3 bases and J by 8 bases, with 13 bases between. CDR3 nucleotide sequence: TGTGCCAGCAGCTTCCCAGGGGCGCGAGGCTACACCTTC. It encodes CASSFPGARGYTF.

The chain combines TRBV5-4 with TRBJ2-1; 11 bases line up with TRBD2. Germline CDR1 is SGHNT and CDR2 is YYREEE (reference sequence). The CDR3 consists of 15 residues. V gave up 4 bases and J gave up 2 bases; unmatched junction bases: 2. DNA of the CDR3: TGTGCCAGCAGCCAGACTAGCGGGACCTACAATGAGCAGTTCTTC. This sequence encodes CASSQTSGTYNEQFF.

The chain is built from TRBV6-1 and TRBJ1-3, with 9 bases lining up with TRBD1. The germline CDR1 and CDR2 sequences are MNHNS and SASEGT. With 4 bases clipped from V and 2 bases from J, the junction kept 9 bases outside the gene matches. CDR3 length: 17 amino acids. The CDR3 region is CASSVTGGPNTGNTIYF. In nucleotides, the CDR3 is TGTGCCAGCAGTGTTACAGGGGGCCCAAACACTGGAAACACCATATATTTT.

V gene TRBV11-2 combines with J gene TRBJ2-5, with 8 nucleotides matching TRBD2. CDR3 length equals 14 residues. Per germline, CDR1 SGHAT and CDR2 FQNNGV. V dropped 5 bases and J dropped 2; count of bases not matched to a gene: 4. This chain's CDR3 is CASSPGLAQETQYF. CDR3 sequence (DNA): TGTGCCAGCAGCCCCGGACTAGCTCAAGAGACCCAGTACTTC.

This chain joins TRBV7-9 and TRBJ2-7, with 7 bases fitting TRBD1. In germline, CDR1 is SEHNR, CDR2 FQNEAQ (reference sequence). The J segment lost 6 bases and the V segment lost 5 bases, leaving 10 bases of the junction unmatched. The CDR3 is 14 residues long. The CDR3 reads CASSPRTGTREQYF. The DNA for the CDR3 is TGTGCCAGCAGCCCGAGGACAGGAACCCGCGAGCAGTACTTC.

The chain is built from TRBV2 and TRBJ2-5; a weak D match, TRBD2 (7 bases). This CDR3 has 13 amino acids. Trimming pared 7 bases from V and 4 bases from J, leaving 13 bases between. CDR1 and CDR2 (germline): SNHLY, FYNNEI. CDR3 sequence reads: CASTEGGRETQYF. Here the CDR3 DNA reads TGTGCCAGCACCGAGGGGGGGAGAGAGACCCAGTACTTC.

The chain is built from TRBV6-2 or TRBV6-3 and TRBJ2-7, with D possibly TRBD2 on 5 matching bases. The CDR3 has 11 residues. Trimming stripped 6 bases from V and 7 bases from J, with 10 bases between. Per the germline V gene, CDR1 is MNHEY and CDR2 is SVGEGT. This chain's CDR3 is CASSPPGEQYF. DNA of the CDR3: TGTGCCAGCAGCCCCCCGGGGGAGCAGTACTTC.

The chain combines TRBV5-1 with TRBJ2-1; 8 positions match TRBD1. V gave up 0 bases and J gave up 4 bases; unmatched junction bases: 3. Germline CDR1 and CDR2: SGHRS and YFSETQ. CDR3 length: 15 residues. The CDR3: CASSLGTGGYNEQFF. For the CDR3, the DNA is TGCGCCAGCAGCTTGGGCACAGGGGGTTACAATGAGCAGTTCTTC.

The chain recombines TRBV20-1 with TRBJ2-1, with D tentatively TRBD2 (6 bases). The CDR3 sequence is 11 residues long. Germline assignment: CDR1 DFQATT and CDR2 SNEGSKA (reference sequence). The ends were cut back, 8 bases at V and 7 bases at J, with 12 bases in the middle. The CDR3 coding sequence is TGCAGTTGGGGGGTGCGGAATGAGCAGTTCTTC. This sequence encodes CSWGVRNEQFF.

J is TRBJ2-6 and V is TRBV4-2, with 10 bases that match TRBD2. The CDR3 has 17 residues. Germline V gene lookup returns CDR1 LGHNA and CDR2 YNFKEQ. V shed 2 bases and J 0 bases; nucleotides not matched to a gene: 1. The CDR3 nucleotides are TGTGCCAGCAGCCAATTAGCGGGGGGCTCTGGGGCCAACGTCCTGACTTTC. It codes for CASSQLAGGSGANVLTF.

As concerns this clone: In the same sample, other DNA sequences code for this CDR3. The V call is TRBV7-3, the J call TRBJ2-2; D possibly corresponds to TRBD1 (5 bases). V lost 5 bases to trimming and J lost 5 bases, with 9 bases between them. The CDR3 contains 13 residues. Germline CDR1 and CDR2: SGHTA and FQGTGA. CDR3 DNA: TGTGCCAGCAGCCCTCAGGGAACCGGGGAGCTGTTTTTT. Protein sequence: CASSPQGTGELFF.

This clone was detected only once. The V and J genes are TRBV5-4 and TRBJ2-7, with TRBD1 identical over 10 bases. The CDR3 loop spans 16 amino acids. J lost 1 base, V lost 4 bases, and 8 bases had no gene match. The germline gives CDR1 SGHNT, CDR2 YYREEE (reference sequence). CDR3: CASSPRQGARSYEQYF. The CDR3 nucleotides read TGTGCCAGCAGCCCCCGACAGGGGGCGCGATCCTACGAGCAGTACTTC.

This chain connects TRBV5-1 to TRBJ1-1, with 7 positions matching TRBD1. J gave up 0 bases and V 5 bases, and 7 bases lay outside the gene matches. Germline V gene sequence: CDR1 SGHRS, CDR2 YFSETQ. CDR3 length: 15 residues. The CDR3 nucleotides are TGCGCCAGCAGGCGCACTACAGGGGTGAACACTGAAGCTTTCTTT. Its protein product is CASRRTTGVNTEAFF.

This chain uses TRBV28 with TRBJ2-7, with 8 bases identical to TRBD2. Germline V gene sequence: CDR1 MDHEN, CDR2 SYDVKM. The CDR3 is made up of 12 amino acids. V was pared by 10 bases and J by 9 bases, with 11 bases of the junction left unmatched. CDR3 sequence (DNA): TGTGCCACCCGGGAGGGCCCGATCGGGCAGTACTTC. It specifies CATREGPIGQYF. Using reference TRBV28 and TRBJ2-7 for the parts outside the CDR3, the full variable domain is DVKVTQSSRYLVKRTGEKVFLECVQDMDHENMFWYRQDPGLGLRLIYFSYDVKMKEKGDIPEGYSVSREKKERFSLILESASTNQTSMYLCATREGPIGQYFGPGTRLTVT.

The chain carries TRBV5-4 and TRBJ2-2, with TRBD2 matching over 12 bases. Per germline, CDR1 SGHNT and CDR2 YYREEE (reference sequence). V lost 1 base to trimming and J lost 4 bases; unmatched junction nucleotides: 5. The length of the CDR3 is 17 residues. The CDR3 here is CASSLLLAGGVTGELFF. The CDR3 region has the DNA TGTGCCAGCAGCTTGCTACTAGCGGGAGGCGTCACCGGGGAGCTGTTTTTT.

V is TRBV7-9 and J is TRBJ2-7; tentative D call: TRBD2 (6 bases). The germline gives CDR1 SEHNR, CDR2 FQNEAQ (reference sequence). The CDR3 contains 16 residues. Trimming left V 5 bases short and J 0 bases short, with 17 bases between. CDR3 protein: CASSAPGAGSSYEQYF. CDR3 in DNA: TGTGCCAGCAGCGCTCCGGGAGCAGGGAGCTCCTACGAGCAGTACTTC.

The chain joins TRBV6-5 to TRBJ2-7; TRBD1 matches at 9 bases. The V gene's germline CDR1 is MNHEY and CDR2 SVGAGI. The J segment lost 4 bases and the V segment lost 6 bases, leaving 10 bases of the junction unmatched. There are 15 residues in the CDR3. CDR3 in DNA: TGTGCCAGCAGCCGCTCCACACAGGGGGCGTACGAGCAGTACTTC. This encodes CASSRSTQGAYEQYF.